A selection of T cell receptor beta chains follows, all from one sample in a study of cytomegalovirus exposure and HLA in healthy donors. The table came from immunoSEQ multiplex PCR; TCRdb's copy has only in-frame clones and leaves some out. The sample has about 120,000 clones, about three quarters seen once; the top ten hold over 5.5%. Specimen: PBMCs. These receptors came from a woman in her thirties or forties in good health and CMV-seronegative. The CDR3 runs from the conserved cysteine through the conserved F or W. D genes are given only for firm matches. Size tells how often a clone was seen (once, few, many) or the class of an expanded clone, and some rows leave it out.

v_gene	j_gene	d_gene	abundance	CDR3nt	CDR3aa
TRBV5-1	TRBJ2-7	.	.	TGCGCCAGCAGCGGGCAGAGCTCCTACGAGCAGTACTTC	CASSGQSSYEQYF
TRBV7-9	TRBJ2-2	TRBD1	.	TGCGCCAGCAGCTTAGGGGACAGGACGAACACCGGGGAGCTGTTTTTT	CASSLGDRTNTGELFF
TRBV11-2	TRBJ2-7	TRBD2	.	TGTGCCAGCAGCTGGGACTACCCTGGTGGGGAGCAGTACTTC	CASSWDYPGGEQYF
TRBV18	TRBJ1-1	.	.	TGTGCCAGCTCACCTCGGGGAGACACTGAAGCTTTCTTT	CASSPRGDTEAFF
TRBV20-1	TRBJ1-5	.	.	TGCAGCTCGGGGGGGCTTCAGCCCCAGCATTTT	CSSGGLQPQHF
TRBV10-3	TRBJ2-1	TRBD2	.	TGTGCCATCAGTGAGTCAGGACAGACTAGCGCCTACAATGAGCAGTTCTTC	CAISESGQTSAYNEQFF
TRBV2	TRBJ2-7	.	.	TGTGCCAGCAGTGTAGGCAGGTCGACCTACGAGCAGTACTTC	CASSVGRSTYEQYF
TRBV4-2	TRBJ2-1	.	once	TGTGCCAGCAGCCAAGGGCTTGAGCAGTTCTTC	CASSQGLEQFF
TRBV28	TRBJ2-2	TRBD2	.	TGTGCCAGCAGTTTTCCCGGGAGGCCTCCCGGGGAGCTGTTCTTT	CASSFPGRPPGELFF
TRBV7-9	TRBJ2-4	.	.	TGTGCCAGCAGCTCTCAAATCGGCATTCAGTACTTC	CASSSQIGIQYF
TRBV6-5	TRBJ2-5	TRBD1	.	TGTGCCAGCAACGCAGTGGGGACAGCTCAAGAGACCCAGTACTTC	CASNAVGTAQETQYF
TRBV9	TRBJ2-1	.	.	TGTGCCAGCAGCGTGATCGTATCGGATGAGCAGTTCTTC	CASSVIVSDEQFF
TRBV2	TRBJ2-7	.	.	TGTGCCAGCACGAGGGCAGGGGAGTCTGTGCAGTACTTC	CASTRAGESVQYF